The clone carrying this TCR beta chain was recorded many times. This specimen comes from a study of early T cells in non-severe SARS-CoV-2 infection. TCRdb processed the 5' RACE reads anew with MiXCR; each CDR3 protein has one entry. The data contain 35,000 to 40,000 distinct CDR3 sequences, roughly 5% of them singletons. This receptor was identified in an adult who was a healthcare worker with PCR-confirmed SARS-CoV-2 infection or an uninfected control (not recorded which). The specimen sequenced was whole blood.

CDR3 nucleotides: TGTGCCAGCAGCGGGATCCATAATTCACCCCTCCACTTT. Amino acids: CASSGIHNSPLHF. This chain links TRBV7-2 with TRBJ1-6; D remains unclear. V lost 5 bases, J lost 5 bases, and 7 bases lay in between. Germline lookup yields CDR1 SGHTA and CDR2 FQGNSA. This CDR3 is built from 13 residues.